This T cell receptor (beta chain) emerged from a study of cytomegalovirus exposure and HLA in healthy donors. The PCR employed 60 Vbeta primers together with 13 Jbeta primers. Using immunoSEQ multiplex PCR, the repertoire was profiled, and TCRdb retains in-frame clones only, with some absent. This table holds about 82,000 clones, roughly 80% found once. Sequencing was performed on PBMCs. This TCR came from a human donor in good health.

The CDR3 here is CASSLFQGQETQYF. The DNA for the CDR3 is TGTGCCAGCAGCTTATTCCAGGGTCAAGAGACCCAGTACTTC. The rearrangement uses TRBV7-6 and TRBJ2-5, with D possibly being TRBD1 (5 bases). This CDR3 is built from 14 residues. In germline, CDR1 is SGHVS, CDR2 FNYEAQ. Trimming cost V 2 bases and J 2 bases, with 9 bases left between them.